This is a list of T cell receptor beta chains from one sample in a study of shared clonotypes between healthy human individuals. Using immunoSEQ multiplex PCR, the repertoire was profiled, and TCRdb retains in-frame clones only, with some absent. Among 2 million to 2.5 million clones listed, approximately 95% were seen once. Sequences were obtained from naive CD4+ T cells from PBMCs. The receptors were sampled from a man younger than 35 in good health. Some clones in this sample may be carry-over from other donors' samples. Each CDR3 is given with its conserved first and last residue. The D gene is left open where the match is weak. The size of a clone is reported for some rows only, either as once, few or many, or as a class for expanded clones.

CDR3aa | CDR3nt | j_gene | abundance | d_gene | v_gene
CAIRTGWGETQYF | TGTGCCATTAGGACAGGCTGGGGAGAGACCCAGTACTTC | TRBJ2-5 | - | TRBD1 | TRBV10-3
CSGTGGKRSRGRQPQHF | TGCAGCGGGACCGGGGGCAAGAGGTCTCGAGGTAGGCAGCCCCAGCATTTT | TRBJ1-5 | - | - | TRBV29-1
CASSLGTGSLGNTIYF | TGCGCCAGCAGCTTAGGGACAGGGAGTCTTGGAAACACCATATATTTT | TRBJ1-3 | - | TRBD1 | TRBV5-1
CASSPASGATDTQYF | TGTGCCAGCAGTCCGGCCAGCGGGGCCACAGATACGCAGTATTTT | TRBJ2-3 | - | TRBD2 | TRBV9
CASSSQGANTEAFF | TGTGCCAGCAGCAGTCAGGGGGCAAACACTGAAGCTTTCTTT | TRBJ1-1 | - | TRBD1 | TRBV9
CASSYDRVTEAFF | TGTGCCAGCAGCTATGACAGGGTCACTGAAGCTTTCTTT | TRBJ1-1 | - | TRBD1 | TRBV5-6
CASSVEASGGEQYF | TGTGCCAGCAGCGTAGAGGCTAGCGGGGGCGAGCAGTACTTC | TRBJ2-7 | - | TRBD2 | TRBV9
CASSLTGELFF | TGTGCCAGCAGTCTGACCGGGGAGCTGTTTTTT | TRBJ2-2 | - | - | TRBV2
CASSYGGRVTGELFF | TGTGCCAGCAGTTACGGCGGAAGAGTCACCGGGGAGCTGTTTTTT | TRBJ2-2 | - | - | TRBV5-6
CASSPTPSGRYEQYF | TGTGCCAGCAGCCCCACCCCGTCGGGTCGCTACGAGCAGTACTTC | TRBJ2-7 | - | - | TRBV27
CASSPTGTGVGNTIYF | TGTGCCAGCTCACCAACCGGGACAGGGGTCGGAAACACCATATATTTT | TRBJ1-3 | - | TRBD1 | TRBV18
CASSQNLGRGPAYEQYF | TGCGCCAGCAGCCAAAACCTCGGCAGGGGTCCCGCCTACGAGCAGTACTTC | TRBJ2-7 | - | - | TRBV4-3
CASSTHTGELFF | TGTGCCAGCAGTACACATACCGGGGAGCTGTTTTTT | TRBJ2-2 | - | - | TRBV28
CASGYRGRGAGELFF | TGTGCCAGCGGATACAGGGGCCGTGGCGCCGGGGAGCTGTTTTTT | TRBJ2-2 | - | TRBD1 | TRBV27
CASSQPLGVTEQYF | TGCGCCAGCAGCCAGCCGCTTGGGGTAACAGAGCAGTACTTC | TRBJ2-7 | - | - | TRBV4-1
CASSAHLEAGDYNEQFF | TGTGCCAGCAGCGCTCATTTGGAAGCGGGGGACTACAATGAGCAGTTCTTC | TRBJ2-1 | - | TRBD2 | TRBV9
CASSLGTGSTDTQYF | TGTGCCAGCAGCTTAGGGACAGGTAGCACAGATACGCAGTATTTT | TRBJ2-3 | - | TRBD1 | TRBV7-3
CASSLQGARDTQYF | TGTGCCAGCAGCCTACAGGGGGCAAGAGATACGCAGTATTTT | TRBJ2-3 | - | TRBD1 | TRBV28
CASSYSGGQGIPAFF | TGTGCCAGCAGTTACTCGGGAGGACAGGGGATTCCGGCTTTCTTT | TRBJ1-1 | - | TRBD1 | TRBV6-5
CAASAGQETQYF | TGTGCCGCCTCGGCGGGCCAAGAGACCCAGTACTTC | TRBJ2-5 | - | - | TRBV10-3
CSVPSPMSGSNEQFF | TGCAGCGTCCCATCCCCCATGTCCGGGAGCAATGAGCAGTTCTTC | TRBJ2-1 | - | - | TRBV29-1
CASSLDRPGTGELFF | TGCGCCAGCAGCTTGGACAGACCGGGCACCGGGGAGCTGTTTTTT | TRBJ2-2 | few | - | TRBV5-1
CASSHGQVAKNIQYF | TGTGCCAGCAGCCACGGACAGGTAGCCAAAAACATTCAGTACTTC | TRBJ2-4 | - | TRBD1 | TRBV7-9
CASRPDRGTFYGYTF | TGTGCCAGCAGGCCAGACAGGGGGACCTTCTATGGCTACACCTTC | TRBJ1-2 | - | TRBD1 | TRBV6-5
CASSPPSGGVGNEQFF | TGTGCCAGCAGCCCCCCTAGCGGAGGGGTGGGCAATGAGCAGTTCTTC | TRBJ2-1 | - | TRBD2 | TRBV5-4
CASSLVPLAVADRSYNEQFF | TGTGCCAGCAGCTTAGTCCCTTTAGCGGTGGCGGACCGCTCCTACAATGAGCAGTTCTTC | TRBJ2-1 | - | - | TRBV7-6
CASSYSYEGGYTF | TGTGCCAGCAGTTACTCGTATGAGGGTGGCTACACCTTC | TRBJ1-2 | once | - | TRBV6-5